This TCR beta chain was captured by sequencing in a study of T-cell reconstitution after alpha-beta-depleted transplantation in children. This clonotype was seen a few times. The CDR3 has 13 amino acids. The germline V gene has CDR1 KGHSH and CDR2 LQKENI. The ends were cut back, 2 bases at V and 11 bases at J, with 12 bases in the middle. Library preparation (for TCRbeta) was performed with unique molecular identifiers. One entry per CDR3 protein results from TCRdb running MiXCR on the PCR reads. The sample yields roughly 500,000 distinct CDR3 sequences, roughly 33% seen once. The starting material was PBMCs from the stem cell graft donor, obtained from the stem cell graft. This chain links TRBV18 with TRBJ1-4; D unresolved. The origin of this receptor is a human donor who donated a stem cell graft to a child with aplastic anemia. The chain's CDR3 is CASSPNGGEKLFF. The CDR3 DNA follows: TGTGCCAGCTCACCAAACGGTGGGGAGAAACTGTTTTTT. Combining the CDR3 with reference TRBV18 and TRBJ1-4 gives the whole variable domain NAGVMQNPRHLVRRRGQEARLRCSPMKGHSHVYWYRQLPEEGLKFMVYLQKENIIDESGMPKERFSAEFPKEGPSILRIQQVVRGDSAAYFCASSPNGGEKLFFGSGTQLSVL.